Ten or more counts support the clone carrying this TCR beta chain. As yet, its antigen is unknown. The sample belongs to a study of naive and memory T cell subsets. Ligated cDNA underwent four rounds of PCR with nested alpha and beta constant region primers and SP2. For blood and skin samples, reverse transcription used TCR alpha and beta constant primers. TCRdb analysed the 5' RACE reads with MiXCR anew, one entry per CDR3 protein. The table records about 62,000 distinct CDR3 sequences, 8% of them present only once. The CDR3 has 14 amino acids. V lost 2 bases and J lost 5, with 12 bases in between. Germline V CDR1 and CDR2: SEHNR, FQNEAQ (reference sequence). Broader study findings: TCR transcript changes with activation or differentiation may affect this RNA method.

A UMI-containing oligonucleotide was joined by 3' ligation to the TCR cDNA template. Adult healthy volunteers gave 2.5 ml peripheral blood for whole-blood RNA. Unsorted total RNA, roughly 1 to 1000 ng, was DNase treated before reverse transcription. The receptor was isolated from a female donor in good health. The chain carries TRBV7-9 and TRBJ1-1; the D is unclear. The CDR3 bases are TGTGCCAGCAGCTTATCGGCCAGGCCGACTGAAGCTTTCTTT. This sequence encodes CASSLSARPTEAFF. The full variable domain, in which reference TRBV7-9 and TRBJ1-1 provide the parts outside the CDR3, is DTGVSQNPRHKITKRGQNVTFRCDPISEHNRLYWYRQTLGQGPEFLTYFQNEAQLEKSRLLSDRFSAERPKGSFSTLEIQRTEQGDSAMYLCASSLSARPTEAFFGQGTRLTVV.